This TCR beta chain was captured in a study of blood T cell repertoires in COVID-19. Germline CDR1 and CDR2: MNHEY and SVGEGT. The CDR3 covers 14 residues. The germline V and J ends were trimmed by 5 bases and 0 bases, with 11 bases remaining between them. Clones were sequenced by immunoSEQ multiplex PCR, and TCRdb holds only the in-frame ones, with some missing. The data hold about 380,000 clones, with 88% observed a single time. The chain uses TRBV6-2 or TRBV6-3 and TRBJ2-7; the D is unclear. This sequence was found in a woman aged 18-29 years who had recovered from COVID-19. The specimen sequenced was PBMCs or T cells enriched from blood (not recorded which). The CDR3 sequence is CASSQPPGSYEQYF. CDR3 nucleotide sequence: TGTGCCAGCAGTCAACCCCCAGGCTCCTACGAGCAGTACTTC.